This TCR beta chain was retrieved from a study of blood T cell repertoires in COVID-19. Libraries were prepared by immunoSEQ multiplex PCR; TCRdb keeps only in-frame clonotypes and omits some of them. The sample lists 280,000 or so clones; 75% to 90% were seen once. The ends lost 0 bases at V and 5 bases at J; junction bases unmatched: 8. This CDR3 contains 15 residues. Germline lookup yields CDR1 SGDLS and CDR2 YYNGEE. Cohort placement rested on clinical history that participants reported themselves. The sequencing input was PBMCs or T cells enriched from blood (not recorded which). The sequence came from a man aged 25 to 45 who had recovered from COVID-19. The chain uses TRBV9 and TRBJ2-7; 7 bases align to TRBD2. The CDR3 region is CASSVGGGPVDEQYF. The CDR3 nucleotides read TGTGCCAGCAGCGTAGGGGGGGGTCCTGTGGACGAGCAGTACTTC.